Following are 16 T cell receptor beta chains from one sample sequenced in a study of tumor-infiltrating lymphocytes in primary liver carcinoma. TCR beta cDNA was reverse-transcribed from around 0.55 ug of total RNA. The reaction used a constant-region primer and ProtoScript II reverse transcriptase. ARM-PCR, slightly modified, supplied the TCR beta libraries through three nested multiplex PCR rounds. The opening two PCR rounds, around 9 cycles each, paired TRBV1-TRBV30 forward primers with a C-beta reverse primer. TCRdb processed the multiplex PCR reads anew with MiXCR; each CDR3 protein has one entry. Of approximately 30,000 distinct CDR3 sequences in the sample, 76% were seen once. The tissue used was unsorted bulk material of about 19-33 mg. RNA and DNA were co-extracted from it with the AllPrep DNA/RNA mini kit. Sequencing was carried out using liver tumor tissue from sampling region 5. Subset: tumor region T5, tumor centre. These receptor sequences come from a man between 35 and 55 years old with primary liver carcinoma and hepatitis B virus infection.

Turning to this clonotype: A junction boundary mismatches the germline segment, possibly from a read error. This chain uses TRBV6-6 with TRBJ2-1; weak D call: TRBD2 (5 bases). The CDR3 is made up of 16 amino acids. CDR1 and CDR2 from the germline V gene are MNHNY and SVGAGI (reference sequence). The CDR3 here is CTSSPWTLSSYNEQSF. CDR3 coding DNA: TGCACCAGCAGTCCCTGGACTTTGAGCTCCTACAATGAGCAGTCCTTC.

Comment on this clonotype: At one of its ends the junction is not consistent with the germline gene, which may arise from a read error. V is TRBV6-2 or TRBV6-3 and J is TRBJ2-3; 14 nucleotides agree with TRBD2. Looked up from germline, CDR1 is MNHEY and CDR2 is SVGEGT. The CDR3 length is 18 residues. CDR3 sequence (DNA): TGTGCCAGCAGTTACGTGGGGACTAGCGGGAGTGTCACAGATACTCAGTATTTT. Amino acid sequence: CASSYVGTSGSVTDTQYF.

This clonotype was recorded a few times. The germline gene is not matched at one end of the junction; a read error may be the cause. The genes are TRBV11-2 and TRBJ2-3; either TRBD1 or TRBD2 may supply D (6 bases each). The CDR3 has 15 residues. Germline CDR1 SGHAT, CDR2 FQNNGV. The CDR3 loop is CASSLEGGNTGTQYF. The CDR3 DNA sequence: TGTGCCAGTAGCTTAGAAGGGGGGAACACAGGTACGCAGTATTTT.

The rearrangement links TRBV5-4 to TRBJ2-5; D call uncertain. Per the germline V gene, CDR1 is SGHNT and CDR2 is YYREEE (reference sequence). V gave up 10 bases and J gave up 2 bases, with 15 bases separating them. CDR3 length: 13 residues. CDR3 nucleotides: TGTGCCTGCACATCAAGGCCGCAAGAGACCCAGTACTTC. Encoded protein: CACTSRPQETQYF.

The chain links TRBV10-2 to TRBJ2-7; 7 bases are shared with TRBD1. J lost 10 bases, V lost 11 bases, and 11 bases had no gene match. The length of the CDR3 is 11 residues. The germline CDR1 and CDR2 sequences are WSHSY and SAAADI. The CDR3 here is CAAGQVGDQYF. DNA for the CDR3: TGCGCCGCCGGACAGGTCGGCGATCAGTACTTC.

The chain combines TRBV10-3 with TRBJ2-7, with 16 bases that match TRBD2. Germline V CDR1 and CDR2: ENHRY, SYGVKD. The CDR3 is 19 residues long. This CDR3 is CAIAKRPGLAGGFSYEQYF. The CDR3 nucleotides read TGTGCTATCGCCAAACGACCGGGACTAGCGGGAGGGTTCTCCTACGAGCAGTACTTC.

This clonotype has a handful of counts. This CDR3 fails to terminate in the conserved phenylalanine or tryptophan, so it likely reflects a read error. This chain connects TRBV5-5 to TRBJ2-7; no definite D call. Trimming took off 0 bases at V and 2 bases at J, with 18 bases between the two ends. The CDR3 has 17 amino acids. Looked up from germline, CDR1 is SGHKS and CDR2 is YYEKEE (reference sequence). This chain's CDR3 is CASSLDQHLTRPYEQYS. The CDR3 region has the DNA TGTGCCAGCAGCTTGGATCAACACCTGACTCGGCCCTACGAGCAGTACTCA.

Note on this clonotype: This may arise from a read error, as a much more abundant clone is one base away. The rearrangement joins TRBV18 to TRBJ2-5; no reliable D call. The V end lost 10 bases, the J end lost 3 bases, and 6 bases lay between the germline ends. Germline CDR1 reads KGHSH; CDR2 reads LQKENI. The CDR3 sequence is 10 residues long. This chain's CDR3 is CANSEETQYF. In DNA, the CDR3 is TGTGCCAACTCTGAAGAGACCCAGTACTTC.

This clonotype turned up a few times. The genes are TRBV4-2 and TRBJ1-2; no clear D gene. The germline gives CDR1 LGHNA, CDR2 YNFKEQ. CDR3 size: 15 residues. The ends were cut back, 11 bases at V and 4 bases at J, with 23 bases in the middle. The CDR3, as DNA: TGTGCCGGCTGCCAAGATCTCGGGTCGGGCTATGGCTACACCTTC. This encodes CAGCQDLGSGYGYTF.

This chain joins TRBV20-1 and TRBJ1-1; 8 bases map to TRBD1. Germline-derived CDR1 and CDR2 are DFQATT and SNEGSKA (reference sequence). This CDR3 is built from 16 residues. J gave up 4 bases and V 3 bases, and 13 bases lay outside the gene matches. The CDR3 nucleotides read TGCAGTGCTAGCCCGACAGGGGACGGTTGGGGCACTGAAGCTTTCTTT. This codes for CSASPTGDGWGTEAFF.

Worth noting for this clonotype: The conserved phenylalanine or tryptophan normally closing the CDR3 is absent here, so this likely arose from a read error. The genes are TRBV5-4 and TRBJ2-7, with a tentative D call TRBD1 (6 bases). V lost 4 bases and J lost 7, with 15 bases in between. The CDR3 has 13 residues. The germline V gene has CDR1 SGHNT and CDR2 YYREEE (reference sequence). CDR3 residues: CASSRINRVEQYL. CDR3 bases: TGTGCCAGCAGCCGCATCAACAGGGTTGAGCAGTACCTC.

This chain joins TRBV6-6 and TRBJ2-3; TRBD2 matches at 8 bases. Trimming removed 7 bases from V and 11 bases from J; junction bases left unmatched: 20. The germline gives CDR1 MNHNY, CDR2 SVGAGI (reference sequence). This CDR3 contains 16 residues. DNA for the CDR3: TGTGCCAGCAATCAAGACGGGACTAGGGATCTCGGTGTGCAGTATTTT. Translation gives CASNQDGTRDLGVQYF.

With regard to this clonotype: One end of the junction is discordant with germline, which a read error may explain. V and J are TRBV6-4 and TRBJ2-1; D might be TRBD2 (5 bases). Germline assignment: CDR1 MRHNA and CDR2 SNTAGT. The CDR3 contains 14 residues. The CDR3 region has the DNA TGTGGCAGCAGTGAACGTGGGAGTGAAGATGAGAAGTTCTTC. It translates to CGSSERGSEDEKFF.

A word on this clonotype: The junction shows a germline mismatch at one end, possibly a read error. The chain employs TRBV18 and TRBJ2-5; TRBD2 aligns across 7 bases. The CDR3 loop spans 16 amino acids. Looked up from germline, CDR1 is KGHSH and CDR2 is LQKENI. CDR3 nucleotides: TGTGCCAGCTCACTAAGGACAAGCGGGACTGAGAAGACCCAGTATTTC. Its translation: CASSLRTSGTEKTQYF.

This clonotype was detected many times. The chain has TRBV5-1 and TRBJ2-7; a possible D gene is TRBD2 (5 bases). The CDR3 has 16 amino acids. In germline, CDR1 is SGHRS, CDR2 YFSETQ. The V gene lost 2 bases and the J gene lost 3 bases, with 18 bases spanning the gap. The CDR3 protein is CASSFRSGEKDYEQYF. In DNA form, the CDR3 reads TGCGCCAGCAGCTTCCGGTCTGGGGAGAAAGACTACGAGCAGTACTTC.

For this clonotype: Without the conserved terminal phenylalanine or tryptophan, this CDR3 likely stems from a read error. This rearrangement joins TRBV6-2 or TRBV6-3 to TRBJ2-7, with a weak D call TRBD2 (7 bases). Trimming removed 5 bases at V and 7 bases at J, with 18 bases between. Germline assignment: CDR1 MNHEY and CDR2 SVGEGT. The CDR3 length is 14 residues. The CDR3, as DNA: TGTGCCAGCAGTCTGACGGGGGGCCCCTGGGAGCAGTACCTC. Translating gives CASSLTGGPWEQYL.